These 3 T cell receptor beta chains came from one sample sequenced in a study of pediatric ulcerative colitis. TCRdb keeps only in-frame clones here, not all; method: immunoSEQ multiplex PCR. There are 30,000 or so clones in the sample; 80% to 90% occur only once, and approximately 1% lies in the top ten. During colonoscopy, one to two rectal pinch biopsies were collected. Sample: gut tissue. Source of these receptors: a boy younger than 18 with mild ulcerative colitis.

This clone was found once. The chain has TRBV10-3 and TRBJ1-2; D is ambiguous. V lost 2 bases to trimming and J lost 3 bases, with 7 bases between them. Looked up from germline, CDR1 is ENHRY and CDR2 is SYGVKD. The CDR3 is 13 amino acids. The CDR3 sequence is CAISEPGYYGYTF. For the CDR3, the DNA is TGTGCCATCAGTGAGCCCGGTTACTATGGCTACACCTTC.

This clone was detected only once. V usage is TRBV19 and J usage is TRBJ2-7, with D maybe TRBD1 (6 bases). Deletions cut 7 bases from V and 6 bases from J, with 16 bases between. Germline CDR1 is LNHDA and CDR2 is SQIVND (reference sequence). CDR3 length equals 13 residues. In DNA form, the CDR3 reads TGTGCCAGTACCATCAGAGGGGGTGGCGAGCAGTACTTC. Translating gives CASTIRGGGEQYF. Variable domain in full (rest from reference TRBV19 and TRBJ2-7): DGGITQSPKYLFRKEGQNVTLSCEQNLNHDAMYWYRQDPGQGLRLIYYSQIVNDFQKGDIAEGYSVSREKKESFPLTVTSAQKNPTAFYLCASTIRGGGEQYFGPGTRLTVT.

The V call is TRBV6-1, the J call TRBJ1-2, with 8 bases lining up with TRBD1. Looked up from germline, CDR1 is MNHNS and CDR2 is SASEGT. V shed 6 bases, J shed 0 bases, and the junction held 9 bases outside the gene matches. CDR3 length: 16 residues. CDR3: CASREQGETANYGYTF. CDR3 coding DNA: TGTGCCAGCAGAGAACAGGGGGAGACTGCTAACTATGGCTACACCTTC.